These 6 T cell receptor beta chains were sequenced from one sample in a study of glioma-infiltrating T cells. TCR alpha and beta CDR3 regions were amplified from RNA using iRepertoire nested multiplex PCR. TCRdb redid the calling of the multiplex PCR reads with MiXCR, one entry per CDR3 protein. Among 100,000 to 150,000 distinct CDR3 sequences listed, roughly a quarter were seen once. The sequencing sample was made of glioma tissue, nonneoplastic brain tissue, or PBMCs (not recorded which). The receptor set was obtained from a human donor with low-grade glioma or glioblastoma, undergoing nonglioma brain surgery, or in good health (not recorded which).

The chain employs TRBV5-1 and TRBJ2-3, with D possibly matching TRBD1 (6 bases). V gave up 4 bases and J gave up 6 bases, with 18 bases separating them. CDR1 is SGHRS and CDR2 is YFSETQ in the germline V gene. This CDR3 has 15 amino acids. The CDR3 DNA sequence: TGCGCCAGCAGCACGACAGGTCCCCTTGCGGATACGCAGTATTTT. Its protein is CASSTTGPLADTQYF.

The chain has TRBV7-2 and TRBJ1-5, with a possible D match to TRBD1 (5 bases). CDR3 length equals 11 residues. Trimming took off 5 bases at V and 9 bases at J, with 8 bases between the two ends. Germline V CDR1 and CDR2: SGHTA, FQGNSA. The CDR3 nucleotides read TGTGCCAGCAGCCTTGGGGGGCCCCAGCATTTT. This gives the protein CASSLGGPQHF.

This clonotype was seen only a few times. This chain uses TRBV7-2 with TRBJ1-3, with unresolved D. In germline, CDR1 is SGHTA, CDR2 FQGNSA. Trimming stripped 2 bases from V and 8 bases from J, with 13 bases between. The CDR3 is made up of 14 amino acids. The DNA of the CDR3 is TGTGCCAGCAGCTTAATTAGTCAAAAGGACACCATATATTTT. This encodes CASSLISQKDTIYF.

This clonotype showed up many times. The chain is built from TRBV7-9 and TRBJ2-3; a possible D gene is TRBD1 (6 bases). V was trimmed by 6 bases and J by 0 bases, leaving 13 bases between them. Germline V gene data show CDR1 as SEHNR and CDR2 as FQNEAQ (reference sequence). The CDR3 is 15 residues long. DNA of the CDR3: TGTGCCAGCAGAGAGGGACAACTGAGCACAGATACGCAGTATTTT. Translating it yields CASREGQLSTDTQYF.

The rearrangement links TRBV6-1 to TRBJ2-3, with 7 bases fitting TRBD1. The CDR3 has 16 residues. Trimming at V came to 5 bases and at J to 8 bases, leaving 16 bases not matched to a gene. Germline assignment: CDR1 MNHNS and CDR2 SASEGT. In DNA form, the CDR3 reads TGTGCCAGCAGTTTGCTTCCTACGGACAGGCAGGTTACGCAGTATTTT. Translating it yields CASSLLPTDRQVTQYF.

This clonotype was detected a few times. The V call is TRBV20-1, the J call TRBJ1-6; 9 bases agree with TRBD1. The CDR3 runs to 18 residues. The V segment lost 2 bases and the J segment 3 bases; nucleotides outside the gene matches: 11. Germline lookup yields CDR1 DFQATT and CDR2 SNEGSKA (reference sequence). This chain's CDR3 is CSARRLRTGGFYNSPLHF. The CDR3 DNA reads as TGCAGTGCTAGAAGGCTTAGAACAGGGGGCTTCTATAATTCACCCCTCCACTTT.